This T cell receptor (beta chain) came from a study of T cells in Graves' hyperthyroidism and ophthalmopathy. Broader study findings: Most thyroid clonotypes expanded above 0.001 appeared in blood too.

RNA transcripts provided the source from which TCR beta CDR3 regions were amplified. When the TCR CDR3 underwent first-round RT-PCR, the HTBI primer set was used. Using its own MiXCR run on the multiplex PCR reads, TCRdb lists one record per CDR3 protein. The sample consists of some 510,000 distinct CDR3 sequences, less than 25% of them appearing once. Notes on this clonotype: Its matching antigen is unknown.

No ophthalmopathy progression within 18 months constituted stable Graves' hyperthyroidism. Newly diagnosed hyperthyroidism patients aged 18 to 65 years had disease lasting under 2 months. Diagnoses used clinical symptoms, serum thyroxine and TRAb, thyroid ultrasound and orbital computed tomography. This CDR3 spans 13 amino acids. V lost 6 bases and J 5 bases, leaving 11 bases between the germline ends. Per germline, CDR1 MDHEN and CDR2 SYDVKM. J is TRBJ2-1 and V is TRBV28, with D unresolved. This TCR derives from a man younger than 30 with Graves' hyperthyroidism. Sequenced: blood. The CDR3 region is CASSLELNNEQFF. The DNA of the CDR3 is TGTGCCAGCAGCTTGGAACTGAACAATGAGCAGTTCTTC. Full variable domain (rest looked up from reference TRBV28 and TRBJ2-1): DVKVTQSSRYLVKRTGEKVFLECVQDMDHENMFWYRQDPGLGLRLIYFSYDVKMKEKGDIPEGYSVSREKKERFSLILESASTNQTSMYLCASSLELNNEQFFGPGTRLTVL.